This TCR beta chain is drawn from a study of cytomegalovirus exposure and HLA in healthy donors. Across the study: The Caucasian-associated ancestry cluster contained more than 75% of the approximately 400 genotyped donors. Study-wide findings and caveats: The study recorded 150 to 200 TCR beta chains that were cytomegalovirus-associated. The productive fraction for most TCR beta V segments was about 90% or about 30% in an earlier analysis.

Regarding donors, all were healthy bone marrow donors. Germline CDR1 and CDR2: MNHNS and SASEGT. The trim removed 3 bases at V and 0 bases at J, leaving 8 bases unmatched. The CDR3 covers 16 residues. The PCR made use of 60 Vbeta and 13 Jbeta primers. Clones were sequenced by immunoSEQ multiplex PCR, and TCRdb holds only the in-frame ones, with some missing. Seen here are some 150,000 clones, roughly 80% observed once, and the top ten hold over 1.1%. Worth noting for this clone: What it binds is not known.

The sequence was collected from a male donor in good health and CMV-seronegative. This chain uses TRBV6-1 with TRBJ2-7, with 7 bases matching TRBD2. The sequencing input was PBMCs. The CDR3 DNA is TGTGCCAGCAGTGATGAGGGAGGGCGAAGCTCCTACGAGCAGTACTTC. This translates into CASSDEGGRSSYEQYF.